This TCR beta chain was identified in a study of response to subunit inactivated influenza vaccine. TCRdb re-called the RT-PCR reads with MiXCR, one entry per CDR3 protein. The sample has 800,000 to 1,000,000 distinct CDR3 sequences, less than 25% seen once. The study, taken as a whole, reports: It was the authors' suggestion that each seasonal influenza vaccination recruits few new T cells.

The V gene lost 2 bases and the J gene lost 0 bases, with 7 bases spanning the gap. This CDR3 region has 13 residues. CDR1 GTSNPN and CDR2 SVGIG come from the germline V gene (reference sequence). Concerning this clonotype: Its specificity is unknown.

The chain recombines TRBV30 with TRBJ1-1; no firm D call. Sequencing used PBMCs from blood, obtained 5 to 6 days after vaccination. The sequence derives from a man aged 45-65 years who received an inactivated influenza vaccine. CDR3 amino acids: CAWSTLMNTEAFF. The CDR3 DNA sequence: TGTGCCTGGAGTACTCTCATGAACACTGAAGCTTTCTTT.